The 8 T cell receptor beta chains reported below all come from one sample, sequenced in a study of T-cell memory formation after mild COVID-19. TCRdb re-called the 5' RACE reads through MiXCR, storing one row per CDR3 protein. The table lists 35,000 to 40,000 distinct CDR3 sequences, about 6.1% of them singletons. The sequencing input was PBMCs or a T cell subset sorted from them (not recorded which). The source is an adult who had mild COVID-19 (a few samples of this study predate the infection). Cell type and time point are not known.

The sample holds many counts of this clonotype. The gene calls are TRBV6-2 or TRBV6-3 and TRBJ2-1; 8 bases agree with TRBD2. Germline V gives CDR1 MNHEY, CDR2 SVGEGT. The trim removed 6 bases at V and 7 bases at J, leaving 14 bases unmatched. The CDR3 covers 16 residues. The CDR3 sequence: CASSYPQREPRNEQFF. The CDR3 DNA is TGTGCCAGCAGCTACCCTCAGCGGGAGCCTCGTAATGAGCAGTTCTTC.

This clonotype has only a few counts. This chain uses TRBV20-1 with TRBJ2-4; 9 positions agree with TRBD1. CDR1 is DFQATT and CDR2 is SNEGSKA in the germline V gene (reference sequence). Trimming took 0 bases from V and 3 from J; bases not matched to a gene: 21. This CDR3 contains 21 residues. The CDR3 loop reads CSARDQRRAGTGNGYKNIQYF. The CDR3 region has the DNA TGCAGTGCTAGAGATCAGCGGAGGGCCGGGACAGGGAATGGGTACAAAAACATTCAGTACTTC.

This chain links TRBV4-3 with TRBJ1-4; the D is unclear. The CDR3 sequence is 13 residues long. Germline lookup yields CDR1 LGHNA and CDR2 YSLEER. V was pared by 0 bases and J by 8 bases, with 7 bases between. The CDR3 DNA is TGCGCCAGCAGCCAAGAGATGGGGGAAAAACTGTTTTTT. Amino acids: CASSQEMGEKLFF.

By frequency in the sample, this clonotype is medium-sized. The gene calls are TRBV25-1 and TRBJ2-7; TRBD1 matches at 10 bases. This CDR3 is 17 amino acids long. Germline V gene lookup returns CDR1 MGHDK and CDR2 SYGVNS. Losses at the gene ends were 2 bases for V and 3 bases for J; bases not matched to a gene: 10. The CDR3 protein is CASSEGRMTGGSYEQYF. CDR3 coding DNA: TGTGCCAGCAGTGAAGGGCGAATGACAGGGGGCAGCTACGAGCAGTACTTC.

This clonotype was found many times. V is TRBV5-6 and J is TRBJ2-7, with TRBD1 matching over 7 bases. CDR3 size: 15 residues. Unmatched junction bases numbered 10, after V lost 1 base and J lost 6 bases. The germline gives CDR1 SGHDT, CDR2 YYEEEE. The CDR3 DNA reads TGTGCCAGCAGCTTGACCGACAGGGATGCCGGCGAGCAGTACTTC. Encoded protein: CASSLTDRDAGEQYF.

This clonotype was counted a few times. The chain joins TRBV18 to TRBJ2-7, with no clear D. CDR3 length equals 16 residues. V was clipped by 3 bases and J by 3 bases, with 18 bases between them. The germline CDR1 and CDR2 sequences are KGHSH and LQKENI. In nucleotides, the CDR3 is TGTGCCAGCTCACCTTCACAGAGCGTCGTATACTACGAGCAGTACTTC. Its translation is CASSPSQSVVYYEQYF.

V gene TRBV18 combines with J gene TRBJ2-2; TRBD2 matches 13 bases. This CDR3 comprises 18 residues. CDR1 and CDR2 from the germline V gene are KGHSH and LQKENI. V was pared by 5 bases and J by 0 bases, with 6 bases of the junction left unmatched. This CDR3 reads CASSASTSGGSNTGELFF. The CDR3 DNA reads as TGTGCCAGCTCAGCGTCGACTAGCGGGGGGTCGAACACCGGGGAGCTGTTTTTT.

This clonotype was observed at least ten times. The DNA of the CDR3 is TGTGCCAGCAGCGTGGCCCCGGCAGGGGGGATCTCCTACAATGAGCAGTTCTTC. This translates into CASSVAPAGGISYNEQFF. This rearrangement joins TRBV9 to TRBJ2-1, with a possible D match to TRBD1 (7 bases). Per the germline V gene, CDR1 is SGDLS and CDR2 is YYNGEE. With 2 bases removed from V and 0 bases from J, the gap between germline ends came to 18 bases. The CDR3 totals 18 residues. Supplemented by reference TRBV9 and TRBJ2-1, the full variable domain reads DSGVTQTPKHLITATGQRVTLRCSPRSGDLSVYWYQQSLDQGLQFLIQYYNGEERAKGNILERFSAQQFPDLHSELNLSSLELGDSALYFCASSVAPAGGISYNEQFFGPGTRLTVL.